A selection of T cell receptor beta chains follows, all from one sample in a study of beta chain features in type 1 diabetes. Measured with immunoSEQ multiplex PCR; TCRdb has only the in-frame clones, and not every one. This sample has 250,000 to 350,000 clones, with 13% to 15% found just once. Sequencing input: naive CD4+ T cells from blood. All receptors come from a young man with type 1 diabetes. The CDR3 runs from the conserved cysteine through the conserved F or W. A D gene is named only where the DNA matches it firmly. Not every row has a clone size; where given, it reads once, few, many or a size class.

cdr3_aa	cdr3_nt	d_call	j_call	clone_size	v_call
CASSSGQFNEQFF	TGTGCCAGCTCATCAGGACAATTCAATGAGCAGTTCTTC	NA	TRBJ2-1	few	TRBV18
CASSLERGAYEQYF	TGTGCCAGCAGTTTAGAGCGGGGCGCCTACGAGCAGTACTTC	TRBD2	TRBJ2-7	few	TRBV27
CSAQQMPF	TGCAGTGCCCAACAGATGCCCTTT	NA	TRBJ1-1	NA	TRBV20-1
CASSSLYGDTQYF	TGCGCCAGCAGCTCCTTATACGGGGATACGCAGTATTTT	NA	TRBJ2-3	NA	TRBV5-1
CASSASLQFF	TGTGCCAGCAGTGCGAGTCTTCAGTTCTTC	NA	TRBJ2-1	few	TRBV2
CASSINRDNEQFF	TGTGCCAGCAGCATTAACAGGGACAATGAGCAGTTCTTC	NA	TRBJ2-1	NA	TRBV5-4
CASSKRRVERFF	TGTGCCAGCAGCAAACGTCGGGTGGAGCGGTTCTTC	NA	TRBJ2-1	few	TRBV21-1
CASSLISLVNTEAFF	TGTGCCAGCAGCTTAATAAGTCTAGTGAACACTGAAGCTTTCTTT	NA	TRBJ1-1	NA	TRBV7-2
CASSFGLAGGTTYNEQFF	TGTGCCAGCAGCTTCGGACTAGCGGGGGGGACCACCTACAATGAGCAGTTCTTC	TRBD2	TRBJ2-1	NA	TRBV7-8
CASSPGVGSGANVLTF	TGCGCCAGCAGCCCGGGGGTGGGATCCGGGGCCAACGTCCTGACTTTC	NA	TRBJ2-6	NA	TRBV5-1
CSARAGVGTF	TGCAGTGCTAGAGCGGGGGTGGGCACCTTC	NA	TRBJ1-2	few	TRBV20-1
CASSSSGYSNQPQHF	TGTGCCAGCAGTTCATCAGGGTACAGCAATCAGCCCCAGCATTTT	NA	TRBJ1-5	NA	TRBV28
CASSQQSGRTDTQYF	TGTGCCAGTAGCCAACAGAGCGGGAGGACAGATACGCAGTATTTT	TRBD2	TRBJ2-3	NA	TRBV19
CASSPQGSTGELFF	TGTGCCAGCAGCCCCCAAGGGAGCACCGGGGAGCTGTTTTTT	NA	TRBJ2-2	NA	TRBV14
CASSPPSGSFDEQFF	TGTGCCAGCTCACCACCGAGCGGGAGCTTCGATGAGCAGTTCTTC	TRBD2	TRBJ2-1	few	TRBV18
CASSMIGVQGANEQFF	TGTGCCAGTAGTATGATAGGAGTACAGGGGGCCAATGAGCAGTTCTTC	TRBD1	TRBJ2-1	NA	TRBV19
CASSVAGDQPQHF	TGTGCCAGCAGCGTAGCCGGGGATCAGCCCCAGCATTTT	NA	TRBJ1-5	NA	TRBV9
CASSPREGPQHF	TGTGCCAGCAGCCCCCGCGAGGGGCCCCAGCATTTT	NA	TRBJ1-5	NA	TRBV7-2
CASSSSGTGENGYTF	TGTGCCAGCAGCTCTTCAGGGACAGGGGAAAATGGCTACACCTTC	TRBD1	TRBJ1-2	NA	TRBV7-3
CAISSDRNTIYF	TGTGCCATCAGCTCAGACAGGAACACCATATATTTT	NA	TRBJ1-3	NA	TRBV10-3
CASSPIIAGVMHEQFF	TGTGCCAGCAGCCCCATCATAGCGGGGGTTATGCATGAGCAGTTCTTC	TRBD2	TRBJ2-1	once	TRBV7-9
CASSLYRVEQPQHF	TGTGCCAGCAGCTTATACAGGGTAGAACAGCCCCAGCATTTT	NA	TRBJ1-5	few	TRBV11-2
CASSLGSLNTEAFF	TGTGCCAGCAGCTTAGGGAGCCTGAACACTGAAGCTTTCTTT	NA	TRBJ1-1	NA	TRBV7-9
CAWSVGTLYNEQFF	TGTGCCTGGAGTGTAGGGACACTCTACAATGAGCAGTTCTTC	NA	TRBJ2-1	few	TRBV30
CASSKSTGEGETQYF	TGTGCCAGCAGCAAATCGACAGGGGAAGGAGAGACCCAGTACTTC	TRBD1	TRBJ2-5	NA	TRBV5-4
CASSWGGPPPGNEQFF	TGTGCCAGCTCATGGGGGGGGCCGCCACCGGGCAATGAGCAGTTCTTC	NA	TRBJ2-1	few	TRBV7-2
CASTLTDTQYF	TGTGCCAGCACCCTAACAGATACGCAGTATTTT	NA	TRBJ2-3	NA	TRBV7-9
CASSPPRGTGEGETQYF	TGTGCCAGCTCACCACCGAGGGGGACAGGAGAGGGAGAGACCCAGTACTTC	TRBD1	TRBJ2-5	few	TRBV18
CASELTWSREQYF	TGTGCCAGCGAGTTAACTTGGTCGAGGGAGCAGTACTTC	NA	TRBJ2-7	NA	TRBV2
CASSRTGEGARNEQFF	TGCGCCAGCAGCCGCACGGGTGAGGGGGCGAGGAATGAGCAGTTCTTC	TRBD1	TRBJ2-1	NA	TRBV5-1
CSAKYGPGDRYEQYF	TGCAGCGCCAAGTACGGTCCGGGAGATAGGTACGAGCAGTACTTC	NA	TRBJ2-7	NA	TRBV29-1
CASSLSHEQFF	TGTGCCAGCAGCCTAAGCCATGAGCAGTTCTTC	NA	TRBJ2-1	NA	TRBV6-6
CASSVDPGGTYEQYF	TGTGCCAGCAGCGTAGATCCGGGAGGGACCTACGAGCAGTACTTC	TRBD2	TRBJ2-7	few	TRBV9
CASSHRVADQETQYF	TGCGCCAGCAGCCATAGGGTAGCGGACCAAGAGACCCAGTACTTC	NA	TRBJ2-5	few	TRBV4-3
CASSVSVSNSYEQYF	TGTGCCAGCAGCGTATCGGTTTCGAACTCCTACGAGCAGTACTTC	NA	TRBJ2-7	NA	TRBV9
CASSYRQPNTGELFF	TGTGCCAGCAGTTACAGACAGCCGAACACCGGGGAGCTGTTTTTT	NA	TRBJ2-2	few	TRBV6-5
CASSLGTGRIEQYF	TGTGCCAGCAGCTTAGGCACAGGTAGAATTGAGCAGTACTTC	NA	TRBJ2-5	few	TRBV7-9
CASSLPTGNYGYTF	TGTGCCAGCAGTTTGCCGACAGGGAACTATGGCTACACCTTC	TRBD1	TRBJ1-2	NA	TRBV28
CASSPGLHYEQYF	TGTGCCAGCAGTCCGGGACTCCACTACGAGCAGTACTTC	NA	TRBJ2-7	few	TRBV6-5
CASSPGTGVDEQYF	TGTGCCAGCTCACCAGGGACAGGGGTAGACGAGCAGTACTTC	TRBD1	TRBJ2-7	few	TRBV18
CASSPGTSGNEQFF	TGTGCCAGCAGCCCCGGGACTAGCGGGAATGAGCAGTTCTTC	TRBD2	TRBJ2-1	NA	TRBV7-9
CASKGQGAYYGYTF	TGTGCCAGCAAGGGACAGGGGGCGTACTATGGCTACACCTTC	TRBD1	TRBJ1-2	NA	TRBV6-6
CASRSGQNQPQHF	TGTGCCAGCAGGTCGGGACAGAATCAGCCCCAGCATTTT	TRBD1	TRBJ1-5	NA	TRBV7-2
CASSKDRTEQYF	TGTGCCAGCTCTAAGGACAGGACCGAGCAGTACTTC	TRBD1	TRBJ2-7	NA	TRBV18
CASSQDRGEMTDSYEQYF	TGTGCCAGCAGCCAAGATCGAGGCGAGATGACCGACTCCTACGAGCAGTACTTC	NA	TRBJ2-7	NA	TRBV4-2
CASSPQGPQPQHF	TGTGCCAGCTCACCCCAGGGGCCTCAGCCCCAGCATTTT	NA	TRBJ1-5	NA	TRBV18
CAIRPSGGYEQYF	TGTGCCATCAGACCTAGCGGAGGCTACGAGCAGTACTTC	TRBD2	TRBJ2-7	NA	TRBV10-3
CASSRGLAGAYEQYF	TGTGCCAGCAGTCGGGGACTAGCGGGAGCCTACGAGCAGTACTTC	TRBD2	TRBJ2-7	few	TRBV6-5
CASSLLGGGDRSSYEQYF	TGTGCCAGCAGTTTATTGGGAGGCGGGGACAGAAGCTCCTACGAGCAGTACTTC	NA	TRBJ2-7	NA	TRBV27
CASNWDRTYEQYF	TGTGCCAGCAACTGGGACAGAACCTACGAGCAGTACTTC	TRBD1	TRBJ2-7	NA	TRBV6-1